This entry lists 16 T cell receptor beta chains sequenced from one sample in a study of neurological immune-mediated disorders. TCRdb ran MiXCR on the 5' RACE reads and lists one entry per CDR3 protein. The top ten hold roughly 2% of the sample, which has 55,000 or so distinct CDR3 sequences, 4% seen once. The sequenced sample consisted of CD4+ T cells from blood. Source of these receptors: a woman in her 40s with multiple sclerosis.

A remark on this clonotype: A much bigger clone sits one base away, suggesting this may be a read error. J is TRBJ1-3 and V is TRBV4-2; 7 bases are shared with TRBD1. In germline, CDR1 is LGHNA, CDR2 YNFKEQ. The CDR3 runs to 13 residues. In DNA, the CDR3 is TGTGCCAACAGCCAGGACAGGGGAAACACCATATATTTT. Its translation: CANSQDRGNTIYF.

This clonotype appeared many times. This chain uses TRBV5-1 with TRBJ2-5; TRBD2 matches at 9 bases. The CDR3 has 15 amino acids. V lost 3 bases, J lost 2 bases, and 5 bases stayed unmatched. Germline lookup yields CDR1 SGHRS and CDR2 YFSETQ. The CDR3 reads CASSSSGGYQETQYF. The DNA for the CDR3 is TGCGCCAGCAGCTCCAGCGGGGGGTATCAAGAGACCCAGTACTTC. Full variable domain (missing parts from reference TRBV5-1 and TRBJ2-5): KAGVTQTPRYLIKTRGQQVTLSCSPISGHRSVSWYQQTPGQGLQFLFEYFSETQRNKGNFPGRFSGRQFSNSRSEMNVSTLELGDSALYLCASSSSGGYQETQYFGPGTRLLVL.

The sample holds many counts of this clonotype. The chain uses TRBV5-1 and TRBJ2-2; no clear D. The germline V and J ends were trimmed by 0 bases and 6 bases, with 9 bases remaining between them. This CDR3 spans 14 amino acids. In germline, CDR1 is SGHRS, CDR2 YFSETQ. Here the CDR3 reads CASSLEFGAGELFF. CDR3 coding DNA: TGCGCCAGCAGCTTGGAGTTTGGGGCCGGGGAGCTGTTTTTT.

The chain is built from TRBV7-9 and TRBJ2-3; perhaps TRBD1 as D (7 bases). The CDR3 totals 15 residues. The V gene's germline CDR1 is SEHNR and CDR2 FQNEAQ (reference sequence). Trimming shortened V by 4 bases and J by 4 bases, and 15 bases separated the two germline ends. Here the CDR3 DNA reads TGTGCCAGCAGCTCCGCGGGACAGTACGCAGATACGCAGTATTTT. Protein product: CASSSAGQYADTQYF.

This clonotype was recorded many times. This chain uses TRBV28 with TRBJ1-2; 12 bases are a match to TRBD1. The CDR3 is 15 residues long. Germline-derived CDR1 and CDR2 are MDHEN and SYDVKM. V was clipped by 6 bases and J by 8 bases; unmatched bases: 10. The CDR3 region has the DNA TGTGCCAGCAGCCAACGGGACAGGGGGCTAGGGGGCTACACCTTC. Protein sequence: CASSQRDRGLGGYTF.

This clonotype was seen repeatedly, ten times or more. The chain carries TRBV27 and TRBJ2-7, with 12 positions matching TRBD2. Germline loops: CDR1 MNHEY, CDR2 SMNVEV (reference sequence). CDR3 size: 15 residues. V gave up 6 bases and J gave up 5 bases; unmatched junction bases: 8. CDR3 nucleotides: TGTGCCAGCAGGGGTCGACTAGCGGGGGTGAACGAGCAGTACTTC. It encodes CASRGRLAGVNEQYF.

The table lists this clonotype with many counts. This rearrangement joins TRBV20-1 to TRBJ2-3, with D perhaps TRBD2 (5 bases). Trimming shortened V by 5 bases and J by 10 bases, and 13 bases separated the two germline ends. The V gene's germline CDR1 is DFQATT and CDR2 SNEGSKA (reference sequence). This CDR3 has 11 amino acids. CDR3 amino acids: CSAYTRPAQYF. CDR3 sequence (DNA): TGCAGTGCTTATACTAGACCTGCGCAGTATTTT.

This clonotype was detected ten times or more. The V call is TRBV2, the J call TRBJ1-5; D is perhaps TRBD1 (5 bases). Per germline, CDR1 SNHLY and CDR2 FYNNEI. The CDR3 spans 15 residues. Trimming removed 6 bases at V and 4 bases at J, with 16 bases between. As DNA, the CDR3 is TGTGCCAGCAGGGAACTGGGACTGCTTAATCAGCCCCAGCATTTT. The encoded protein is CASRELGLLNQPQHF.

In its sample, this clonotype ranks as medium-sized. V and J are TRBV20-1 and TRBJ1-2; D gene uncertain. CDR3 length: 13 residues. V was pared by 6 bases and J by 4 bases, with 15 bases between. CDR1 and CDR2 from the germline V gene are DFQATT and SNEGSKA (reference sequence). The DNA of the CDR3 is TGCAGTGCCCTTTCGCCCTCATCCTATGGCTACACCTTC. This gives the protein CSALSPSSYGYTF.

The sample holds many counts of this clonotype. The genes are TRBV25-1 and TRBJ2-3; TRBD2 aligns across 7 bases. Germline V lookup: CDR1 MGHDK, CDR2 SYGVNS. V gave up 1 base and J gave up 0 bases; unmatched junction bases: 7. CDR3 size: 17 residues. The CDR3 nucleotides read TGTGCCAGCAGTGAATGGGGGAGGGATTGGAGCACAGATACGCAGTATTTT. Translating it yields CASSEWGRDWSTDTQYF.

In its sample, this clonotype was seen many times. The chain uses TRBV6-6 and TRBJ1-2; the match to TRBD1 covers 8 bases. Per germline, CDR1 MNHNY and CDR2 SVGAGI (reference sequence). The length of the CDR3 is 13 residues. J gave up 9 bases and V 5 bases, and 8 bases lay outside the gene matches. CDR3 residues: CASSIRTGNRYTF. The CDR3 region has the DNA TGTGCCAGCAGTATCAGGACAGGGAATCGCTACACCTTC.

This clonotype was observed many times. This chain joins TRBV7-2 and TRBJ1-2, with TRBD1 matching 9 bases. V was pared by 2 bases and J by 8 bases, with 9 bases of the junction left unmatched. The CDR3 has 15 amino acids. CDR1 and CDR2 from the germline V gene are SGHTA and FQGNSA. The chain's CDR3 is CASSLSAGTGSGYTF. CDR3 DNA sequence: TGTGCCAGCAGCTTATCGGCCGGGACAGGGAGCGGCTACACCTTC.

There are many counts of this clonotype. V gene TRBV9 combines with J gene TRBJ2-2; TRBD2 matches at 10 bases. The CDR3 spans 18 residues. With 4 bases clipped from V and 0 bases from J, the junction kept 9 bases outside the gene matches. CDR1 SGDLS and CDR2 YYNGEE come from the germline V gene. DNA for the CDR3: TGTGCCAGCAGCTCCAGGGTTAGCGGGGGGCCGAACACCGGGGAGCTGTTTTTT. This encodes CASSSRVSGGPNTGELFF.

With regard to this clonotype: An end of the junction differs from the germline gene, which may be a read error. The CDR3: CANSWEDATTDGYAF. The DNA of the CDR3 is TGCGCCAACAGCTGGGAGGACGCTACTACTGACGGCTACGCCTTC. V and J are TRBV5-1 and TRBJ1-2; no clear D gene. The length of the CDR3 is 15 residues. CDR1 is SGHRS and CDR2 is YFSETQ in the germline V gene.

This clonotype was counted ten times or more. The gene calls are TRBV5-1 and TRBJ2-7; D assignment may be TRBD1 or TRBD2 (5 bases each). V lost 2 bases, J lost 0 bases, and 12 bases lay in between. The CDR3 is made up of 15 amino acids. Germline loops: CDR1 SGHRS, CDR2 YFSETQ. CDR3 coding DNA: TGCGCCAGCAGCTTCCGGGACCTGGTCTCCTACGAGCAGTACTTC. Translation gives CASSFRDLVSYEQYF.

In DNA form, the CDR3 reads TGTGCCAGCAGTTCGACCGGGGCTTCTAATGAGCAGTACTTC. Its translation is CASSSTGASNEQYF. V usage is TRBV12-3 or TRBV12-4 and J usage is TRBJ2-7, with D perhaps TRBD1 or TRBD2 (5 bases each). The CDR3 is 14 amino acids. The V gene lost 4 bases and the J gene lost 7 bases, with 17 bases spanning the gap.